The rows below give T cell receptor beta chains drawn from one sample of a study of blood T cell repertoires in COVID-19. The assay was immunoSEQ multiplex PCR, and TCRdb's table has in-frame clones only and misses some. The profile shows about 130,000 clones, about 94% of them singletons. The material sequenced was peripheral blood. These receptors were obtained from a man aged 45-65 years with COVID-19, enrolled during active disease. Each CDR3 is given with its conserved first and last residue. The D gene is left open where the match is weak. Where a row states a size, it is once, few, many or the class of an expanded clone; other rows omit it.

J: TRBJ1-2; V: TRBV29-1; D: TRBD1; size: -; CDR3: CSVESGGGSGYTF; DNA: TGCAGCGTTGAGTCAGGGGGCGGTTCCGGCTACACCTTC
J: TRBJ1-1; V: TRBV7-2; D: TRBD1; size: -; CDR3: CASSFLDRGAEAFF; DNA: TGTGCCAGCAGCTTCCTCGACAGGGGGGCTGAAGCTTTCTTT
J: TRBJ2-7; V: TRBV28; D: -; size: -; CDR3: CASSTSPVASYEQYF; DNA: TGTGCCAGCTCTACGAGCCCAGTAGCTTCCTACGAGCAGTACTTC
J: TRBJ2-1; V: TRBV5-5; D: TRBD2; size: -; CDR3: CASSLGLAGYNEQFF; DNA: TGTGCCAGCAGCTTAGGACTAGCAGGTTACAATGAGCAGTTCTTC
J: TRBJ2-2; V: TRBV9; D: -; size: -; CDR3: CASSAPHGNGIGELFF; DNA: TGTGCCAGCAGCGCCCCCCACGGGAATGGGATCGGGGAGCTGTTTTTT
J: TRBJ1-4; V: TRBV9; D: TRBD1; size: -; CDR3: CASSVGGQGGEKLFF; DNA: TGTGCCAGCAGCGTAGGGGGACAGGGGGGTGAAAAACTGTTTTTT
J: TRBJ2-7; V: TRBV15; D: -; size: -; CDR3: CATSRDLTGWRVYEQYF; DNA: TGTGCCACCAGCAGAGATCTGACAGGGTGGAGGGTCTACGAGCAGTACTTC
J: TRBJ1-2; V: TRBV5-6; D: TRBD1; size: -; CDR3: CASSLEVVDRTDYGYTF; DNA: TGTGCCAGCAGCTTGGAGGTGGTGGACAGGACTGACTATGGCTACACCTTC
J: TRBJ1-1; V: TRBV3-1/TRBV3-2; D: TRBD1; size: -; CDR3: CASSQDPDRGWNAFF; DNA: TGTGCCAGCAGCCAAGACCCCGACAGGGGCTGGAATGCTTTCTTT
J: TRBJ1-2; V: TRBV5-1; D: TRBD1; size: -; CDR3: CASSLAGQGSGYTF; DNA: TGCGCCAGCAGCTTGGCGGGACAGGGATCTGGCTACACCTTC
J: TRBJ2-1; V: TRBV10-1; D: TRBD2; size: -; CDR3: CASSESRYGRAGNEQFF; DNA: TGCGCCAGCAGTGAGTCGCGGTACGGGAGGGCCGGGAATGAGCAGTTCTTC
J: TRBJ1-6; V: TRBV2; D: -; size: -; CDR3: CASSEETAIESPLHF; DNA: TGTGCCAGCAGTGAAGAGACAGCGATTGAATCACCCCTCCACTTT
J: TRBJ2-3; V: TRBV19; D: TRBD2; size: -; CDR3: CASSIGTSAADTQYF; DNA: TGTGCCAGTAGTATTGGGACTAGCGCGGCAGATACGCAGTATTTT
J: TRBJ1-3; V: TRBV28; D: TRBD1; size: -; CDR3: CASSSVDRGRGNTIYF; DNA: TGTGCCAGCAGTTCCGTGGACAGGGGGCGCGGAAACACCATATATTTT
J: TRBJ1-2; V: TRBV20-1; D: TRBD1; size: -; CDR3: CSASNPQGAYYGYTF; DNA: TGCAGTGCTAGTAACCCACAGGGGGCATACTATGGCTACACCTTC
J: TRBJ2-2; V: TRBV11-2; D: TRBD1; size: -; CDR3: CASSLDGQGYTGELFF; DNA: TGTGCCAGCAGCCTAGACGGACAGGGGTACACCGGGGAGCTGTTTTTT
J: TRBJ2-5; V: TRBV19; D: -; size: -; CDR3: CASSTAGVQYF; DNA: TGTGCCAGTTCGACAGCCGGTGTCCAGTACTTC
J: TRBJ2-2; V: TRBV9; D: TRBD1; size: -; CDR3: CASSVPHRQGANTGELFF; DNA: TGTGCCAGCAGCGTACCCCACCGACAGGGCGCGAACACCGGGGAGCTGTTTTTT
J: TRBJ1-1; V: TRBV9; D: TRBD1; size: -; CDR3: CASSRLGQGGTEAFF; DNA: TGTGCCAGCAGTCGACTTGGACAGGGTGGGACTGAAGCTTTCTTT
J: TRBJ1-2; V: TRBV5-1; D: TRBD1; size: once; CDR3: CASSTTGINYGYTF; DNA: TGCGCCAGCAGCACGACAGGGATTAACTATGGCTACACCTTC
J: TRBJ2-3; V: TRBV27; D: -; size: once; CDR3: CASSFNGVHSDTQYF; DNA: TGTGCCAGCAGTTTTAACGGAGTTCACTCAGATACGCAGTATTTT
J: TRBJ2-3; V: TRBV5-1; D: -; size: -; CDR3: CASSLGGDFTDTQYF; DNA: TGCGCCAGCAGCTTAGGAGGGGACTTCACAGATACGCAGTATTTT